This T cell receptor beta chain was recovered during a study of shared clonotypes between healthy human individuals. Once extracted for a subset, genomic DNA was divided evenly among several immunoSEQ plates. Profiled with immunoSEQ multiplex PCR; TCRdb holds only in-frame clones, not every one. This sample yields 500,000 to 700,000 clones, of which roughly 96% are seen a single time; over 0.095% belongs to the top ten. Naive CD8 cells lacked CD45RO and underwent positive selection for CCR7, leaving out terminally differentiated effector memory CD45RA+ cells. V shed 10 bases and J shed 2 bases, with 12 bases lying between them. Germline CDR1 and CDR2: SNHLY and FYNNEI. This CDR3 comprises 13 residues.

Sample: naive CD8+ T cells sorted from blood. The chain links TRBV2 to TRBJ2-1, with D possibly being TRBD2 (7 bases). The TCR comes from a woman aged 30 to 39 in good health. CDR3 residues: CAIVGGAYNEQFF. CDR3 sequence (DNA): TGTGCCATCGTAGGGGGGGCCTACAATGAGCAGTTCTTC.